This T cell receptor (beta chain) is from a study of blood T cell repertoires in COVID-19 (dated by TCRdb to about 2020). At the level of the whole study: Samples from collaborators originated in the United States, Italy and Spain and spanned both the acute and convalescent phases of COVID-19. The dataset comprised deeply sampled blood TCRbeta repertoires from subjects exposed to, actively infected with, or recovered from COVID-19. The samples were drawn from the first 160 participants of the ongoing ImmuneRACE study and from some 1,300 subjects provided by 6 global collaborators. A de-identified subject ID, COVID-19 status, age in years and sex were almost always included in the sample metadata. Where available, HLA class I and class II types were taken from metadata supplied by the sample provider and were not determined by assay-based typing. The material from the prospective study consisted of cDNA or gDNA derived from T cells, B-cell-depleted T cells, or PBMCs. The repertoires were released in a freely available public database intended as a resource for research on the immune response to SARS-CoV-2.

TCRbeta CDR3 regions were amplified from genomic DNA using the immunoSEQ Assay, a bias-controlled multiplex PCR. As for the original processing: Nucleated cell counts per sample were estimated from amplification of reference gene primers within the assay. Sequence reads were collapsed and filtered to measure the absolute abundance of every unique TCRbeta CDR3 rearrangement. Productive Simpson clonality was computed per sample as the square root of Simpson's diversity index over productive rearrangements. TCRdb stores this immuneACCESS table with in-frame sequences only. Part of the clones is absent; in the studies checked, under half of the shortfall reflects unresolved V genes, and no reason is known for the rest. The D gene and trimming were derived from the DNA, and the V and J assignments and clone size from that table. The sample table holds 250,000 to 350,000 clones, of which around 84% were seen once. The ten largest clones add up to 10% of the sample.

Participants in the prospective study were enrolled through a virtual design, were aged roughly 18 to 100 years, and lived in approximately 25 United States geographic areas. In the prospective study, participants were assigned to cohorts based on the clinical history participants reported in a screening survey and a study questionnaire. For ImmuneRACE Cohort 3, a participant was defined as recovered based on two consecutive negative NP/OP PCR tests, clearance by a healthcare professional, or resolution of symptoms. In the prospective study, mobile phlebotomists collected whole blood, serum and a nasopharyngeal or oropharyngeal swab from each participant. Over an approximately 2-month period, participants in the prospective study had the option of providing additional blood draws and questionnaires. Before DNA extraction, prospective study blood samples were shipped either frozen or at room temperature.

Note on this clone: The antigen this receptor binds is unknown. No base quality values were provided; no much bigger clone lies one nucleotide off.

Study-level results and caveats: The quantity of clinical and demographic metadata differed by source and by participant and was supplied without curation.

The cysteine opens and the phenylalanine closes a CDR3 of 14 amino acids. Left in the record is the CDR3 DNA by itself, 42 bases read in frame from the first base. The germline V end is reduced by 7 bases and the J end by 7 bases; junction bases left unmatched: 8. CDR1 and CDR2 are read off the germline V gene as MRHNA and SNTAGT. Material for sequencing was PBMCs or T cells enriched from blood (not recorded which). The origin of this receptor is a woman aged 18 to 35 who had recovered from COVID-19. The V and J segments used are TRBV6-4 and TRBJ1-2, and 11 junction bases match TRBD1. The CDR3 region reads CASNAGTGGGGYTF. Read as DNA, the sequence is TGTGCCAGCAACGCCGGGACAGGGGGAGGTGGCTACACCTTC.